This T cell receptor (beta chain) was recorded in a study of blood T cells in healthy people across ages. Germline V lookup: CDR1 LGHNA, CDR2 YNFKEQ. The CDR3 is made up of 18 amino acids. Trimming cost V 4 bases and J 3 bases, with 23 bases left between them. A second PCR of roughly 6 to 12 cycles used a sample-barcoded 5' primer and a J-beta primer mix. TCRdb processed the 5' RACE reads anew with MiXCR; each CDR3 protein has one entry. This table has approximately 850,000 distinct CDR3 sequences, 55% to 75% appearing once. This sequence was found in a man aged 25 to 40 in good health. The chain uses TRBV4-2 and TRBJ2-3; unclear D gene. Sequencing was performed on blood. The CDR3 spells CASSRLDLDVSNTDTQYF. The CDR3 bases are TGTGCCAGCAGCCGCCTAGACCTGGACGTGTCGAATACAGATACGCAGTATTTT.